This T cell receptor beta chain was documented in a study of molecular identifiers for immune sequencing clone quantification. Comments on this clonotype: The junction does not match germline at one end; this may be a read error.

Each CDR3 protein is one row after TCRdb ran MiXCR on the PCR reads. The sample includes approximately 590,000 distinct CDR3 sequences, approximately 24% of them seen just once. Sequences were obtained from naive CD8+ T cells from blood, with Jurkat cell RNA spiked in. Indicated subset: FACS-sorted CD8+CD4-CCR7+CD45RA+ naive T cells. The origin of this receptor is a human donor in good health. Some libraries in this study had Jurkat cell RNA spiked in.

DNA for the CDR3: TGCAGTGCTAGAGATCTAGGATCCACTGAAGCTATCTTT. As protein: CSARDLGSTEAIF. This rearrangement joins TRBV20-1 to TRBJ1-1; D is unclear. Germline V lookup: CDR1 DFQATT, CDR2 SNEGSKA (reference sequence). This CDR3 region has 13 residues.